The present T cell receptor beta chain was sequenced within a study of HIV-infected patients and healthy controls. The CDR3 spans 16 residues. Germline trimming cut 2 bases from V and 3 bases from J; bases unmatched to any gene: 5. Germline CDR1 and CDR2: LNHDA and SQIVND (reference sequence). Alpha and beta constant-region primers primed reverse transcription of about 500 ng RNA. Using multiplexing indices, alpha and beta chain libraries were generated apart by chain-specific third strand synthesis. From the 5' RACE reads, TCRdb called clonotypes with MiXCR, one entry per CDR3 protein. The repertoire includes about 16,000 distinct CDR3 sequences, more than 8% of them detected once, and less than 6.5% sits in the top ten. The repertoire came from unfractionated whole blood and reflected all unsorted peripheral T cells. This clonotype has just a few counts. Its specificity is not known. The study's findings and limits: Compared with controls, mean Gini indices were significantly raised in HIV-infected repertoires, possibly indicating oligoclonality. Comparisons were complicated because patients and controls had unequal numbers of distinct sequences.

Sequences were obtained from blood. This receptor was taken from an adult in good health. The chain uses TRBV19 and TRBJ2-3, with TRBD1 matching 10 bases. CDR3 DNA: TGTGCCAGTAGTATAAGTAGACAGGGGGCAACAGATACGCAGTATTTT. Translation gives CASSISRQGATDTQYF.